Each of the 3 T cell receptor beta chains below was sequenced from the same sample in a study of cytomegalovirus exposure and HLA in healthy donors. The PCR contained 60 Vbeta and 13 Jbeta primers. Method: immunoSEQ multiplex PCR; TCRdb's copy keeps in-frame clones and lacks some. The sample shows approximately 150,000 clones, 81% of them seen only once. The source material was PBMCs. The receptors here all came from a man in his forties or fifties in good health and CMV-seropositive.

The V and J genes are TRBV7-3 and TRBJ2-6; D might be TRBD1 (6 bases). Germline V gene data show CDR1 as SGHTA and CDR2 as FQGTGA. Trimming pared 1 base from V and 6 bases from J, leaving 13 bases between. This CDR3 spans 16 amino acids. The DNA of the CDR3 is TGTGCCAGCAGCTTAATGCCTTCGGGACAGGCCAACGTCCTGACTTTC. This gives the protein CASSLMPSGQANVLTF.

CDR3 loop: CSVEWGWAAQETQYF. In nucleotides, the CDR3 is TGCAGCGTTGAGTGGGGCTGGGCGGCTCAAGAGACCCAGTACTTC. V and J are TRBV29-1 and TRBJ2-5, with D tentatively TRBD1 (5 bases). Germline CDR1 reads SQVTM; CDR2 reads ANQGSEA. This CDR3 comprises 15 residues. Trimming pared 3 bases from V and 2 bases from J, leaving 16 bases between.

This chain joins TRBV7-8 and TRBJ2-7; TRBD2 agrees at 8 bases. Trimming cost V 5 bases and J 3 bases; bases outside gene matches: 9. The CDR3 runs to 15 residues. CDR1 and CDR2 (germline): SGHVS, FQNEAQ. The CDR3 DNA follows: TGTGCCAGCAGCCACATACTAGCGGACTACTACGAGCAGTACTTC. It yields the protein CASSHILADYYEQYF.